Each of the 17 T cell receptor beta chains below was sequenced from the same sample in a study of T cells in Graves' hyperthyroidism and ophthalmopathy. RNA transcripts served as the template for amplifying TCR beta CDR3 regions. The TCR CDR3 first-round RT-PCR relied on the HTBI primer set. TCRdb reprocessed the multiplex PCR reads via MiXCR and lists one record per CDR3 protein. Of under 350,000 distinct CDR3 sequences detected, under 25% appear once; the ten largest clones hold 50%. The sample comprised blood. These receptors came from a woman aged 45-59 years with Graves' hyperthyroidism.

This clonotype was recorded many times. The rearrangement links TRBV11-2 to TRBJ2-7; TRBD1 might be the D (5 bases). The CDR3 is 13 residues long. V lost 1 base and J lost 5, with 9 bases in between. Germline V gene sequence: CDR1 SGHAT, CDR2 FQNNGV. CDR3 region: CASSLGRANEQYF. Here the CDR3 DNA reads TGTGCCAGCAGCTTAGGCAGGGCGAACGAGCAGTACTTC.

The V and J genes are TRBV6-1 and TRBJ2-2; TRBD2 matches at 12 bases. The V gene's germline CDR1 is MNHNS and CDR2 SASEGT. The CDR3 covers 17 residues. The junction had 9 bases not matched to a gene; V was cut back by 6 bases and J by 4 bases. CDR3 loop: CASSSPSGRAFTGELFF. The CDR3 DNA follows: TGTGCCAGCAGCTCCCCTAGCGGGAGGGCCTTCACCGGGGAGCTGTTTTTT.

This clonotype has just a few counts. The V call is TRBV3-1, the J call TRBJ2-6; D remains unclear. Between the trimmed V and J ends, which lost 2 bases and 0 bases, there was a span of 8 bases. Per germline, CDR1 LGHDT and CDR2 YNNKEL (reference sequence). CDR3 length: 16 amino acids. The CDR3 loop is CASSQIFSSGANVLTF. CDR3 coding DNA: TGTGCCAGCAGCCAAATTTTCAGCTCTGGGGCCAACGTCCTGACTTTC.

This clonotype was seen repeatedly, ten times or more. The J gene is TRBJ2-7, the V gene TRBV7-8, with a possible D match to TRBD2 (6 bases). CDR1 and CDR2 from the germline V gene are SGHVS and FQNEAQ. The CDR3 is 16 amino acids. Trimming left V 3 bases short and J 0 bases short, with 15 bases between. CDR3 protein: CASSFRTIGGSYEQYF. CDR3 nucleotides: TGTGCCAGCAGCTTCCGAACCATCGGGGGCTCCTACGAGCAGTACTTC. Using reference TRBV7-8 and TRBJ2-7 for the parts outside the CDR3, the full variable domain is GAGVSQSPRYKVAKRGQDVALRCDPISGHVSLFWYQQALGQGPEFLTYFQNEAQLDKSGLPSDRFFAERPEGSVSTLKIQRTQQEDSAVYLCASSFRTIGGSYEQYFGPGTRLTVT.

This clonotype was seen at least ten times. V is TRBV28 and J is TRBJ2-1; 12 nucleotides align to TRBD2. Looked up from germline, CDR1 is MDHEN and CDR2 is SYDVKM. The V gene end was trimmed by 5 bases and the J gene end by 5 bases; junction bases not matched to a gene: 4. The CDR3 loop spans 15 amino acids. DNA of the CDR3: TGTGCCAGCAGTACTAGCGGGGGGTTCAACAATGAGCAGTTCTTC. Amino acid sequence: CASSTSGGFNNEQFF. Together with reference TRBV28 and TRBJ2-1, the CDR3 gives the full variable domain: DVKVTQSSRYLVKRTGEKVFLECVQDMDHENMFWYRQDPGLGLRLIYFSYDVKMKEKGDIPEGYSVSREKKERFSLILESASTNQTSMYLCASSTSGGFNNEQFFGPGTRLTVL.

This chain connects TRBV6-1 to TRBJ1-5; 10 bases match TRBD1. The CDR3 extends over 15 amino acids. V dropped 4 bases and J dropped 6; count of bases not matched to a gene: 6. CDR1 and CDR2 (germline): MNHNS, SASEGT. This CDR3 is CASSAGTGVGQPQHF. The CDR3 DNA reads as TGTGCCAGCAGTGCCGGGACAGGGGTAGGTCAGCCCCAGCATTTT.

The chain carries TRBV5-1 and TRBJ1-1, with D perhaps TRBD1 (5 bases). Trimming removed 4 bases at V and 4 bases at J, with 14 bases between. This CDR3 contains 14 residues. Germline CDR1 SGHRS, CDR2 YFSETQ. The CDR3 protein is CASSGMGEGTEAFF. CDR3 in DNA: TGCGCCAGCAGCGGAATGGGGGAGGGCACTGAAGCTTTCTTT.

The table lists this clonotype with a few counts. One junction end disagrees with the germline gene, perhaps due to a read error. The gene calls are TRBV28 and TRBJ2-7; D may be TRBD1 (5 bases). The CDR3 loop spans 15 amino acids. Per the germline V gene, CDR1 is MDHEN and CDR2 is SYDVKM. This CDR3 reads CASSFGSGQGYEQHF. The DNA of the CDR3 is TGTGCCAGCAGTTTCGGGTCCGGGCAGGGCTACGAGCAGCACTTC.

This clonotype has more than one count but fewer than ten. The chain joins TRBV5-1 to TRBJ1-2; TRBD1 matches 7 bases. CDR3 length: 15 amino acids. V lost 0 bases, J lost 6 bases, and 8 bases stayed unmatched. Germline CDR1 and CDR2: SGHRS and YFSETQ. The CDR3 spells CASSLGDRSVHGYTF. The CDR3 bases are TGCGCCAGCAGCTTGGGGGACAGAAGTGTTCATGGCTACACCTTC.

The V gene is TRBV2, the J gene TRBJ2-1; 8 bases agree with TRBD2. Germline lookup yields CDR1 SNHLY and CDR2 FYNNEI. V shed 10 bases, J shed 5 bases, and the junction held 7 bases outside the gene matches. The CDR3 runs 13 residues. This chain's CDR3 is CANSGGAHNEQFF. The CDR3, as DNA: TGTGCCAACAGCGGGGGAGCCCACAATGAGCAGTTCTTC.

This clonotype has a handful of counts. The chain links TRBV7-9 to TRBJ1-2; 8 bases line up with TRBD1. J lost 8 bases, V lost 6 bases, and 11 bases had no gene match. The germline CDR1 and CDR2 sequences are SEHNR and FQNEAQ (reference sequence). CDR3 length: 14 residues. CDR3 amino acids: CASSLTQGALGYTF. Here the CDR3 DNA reads TGTGCCAGCAGTTTAACCCAGGGGGCGCTCGGCTACACCTTC.

This clonotype was picked up many times. The chain is built from TRBV28 and TRBJ2-5; possible D gene TRBD1, 5 bases. Germline CDR1 MDHEN, CDR2 SYDVKM. V lost 2 bases and J lost 5, with 12 bases in between. CDR3 length: 14 amino acids. CDR3 nucleotides: TGTGCCAGCAGTTTAAGGGGTGCGAGGGAGACCCAGTACTTC. It yields the protein CASSLRGARETQYF.

The chain is built from TRBV5-1 and TRBJ1-1; 10 positions match TRBD1. The CDR3 runs 14 residues. The V gene's germline CDR1 is SGHRS and CDR2 YFSETQ. J gave up 6 bases and V 0 bases, and 2 bases lay outside the gene matches. The chain's CDR3 is CASSLGTGGSEAFF. The CDR3 nucleotides read TGCGCCAGCAGCTTGGGGACAGGGGGATCTGAAGCTTTCTTT.

This clonotype appeared a few times. The chain uses TRBV18 and TRBJ2-1; 9 nucleotides agree with TRBD2. The V segment lost 6 bases and the J segment 10 bases; nucleotides outside the gene matches: 10. Germline V gene data show CDR1 as KGHSH and CDR2 as LQKENI. This CDR3 has 14 residues. The CDR3 sequence is CASSAASGTVEQFF. In DNA form, the CDR3 reads TGTGCCAGCTCGGCCGCTAGCGGGACAGTCGAGCAGTTCTTC.

The chain combines TRBV15 with TRBJ1-1; possible D gene TRBD1, 5 bases. Per germline, CDR1 LNHNV and CDR2 YYDKDF (reference sequence). V was cut by 1 base and J by 1 base, with 7 bases left in between. This CDR3 spans 14 amino acids. For the CDR3, the DNA is TGTGCCACCAGCAGAGCTGGGACGAACACTGAAGCTTTCTTT. Translated: CATSRAGTNTEAFF.

The rearrangement joins TRBV28 to TRBJ2-3; D is possibly TRBD2 (7 bases). Germline lookup yields CDR1 MDHEN and CDR2 SYDVKM. The CDR3 contains 15 residues. Trimming removed 10 bases from V and 6 bases from J, with 23 bases in between. The CDR3 nucleotides read TGTGCCACCCTCATCGGGGGCACCGGGGGGGATACGCAGTATTTT. Its translation: CATLIGGTGGDTQYF.

Comment on this clonotype: Its ends do not fully match the called genes, so a read error is possible. V gene TRBV19 combines with J gene TRBJ2-6; D possibly corresponds to TRBD2 (6 bases). CDR1 is LNHDA, CDR2 SQIVND, per germline (reference sequence). The CDR3 extends over 15 amino acids. The CDR3, as DNA: TGTACCAGTAGTATGGAGGGAACTGGGGCCAACGTCCTGACTTTC. Translating it yields CTSSMEGTGANVLTF. The full variable domain, in which reference TRBV19 and TRBJ2-6 provide the parts outside the CDR3, is DGGITQSPKYLFRKEGQNVTLSCEQNLNHDAMYWYRQDPGQGLRLIYYSQIVNDFQKGDIAEGYSVSREKKESFPLTVTSAQKNPTAFYLCTSSMEGTGANVLTFGAGSRLTVL.